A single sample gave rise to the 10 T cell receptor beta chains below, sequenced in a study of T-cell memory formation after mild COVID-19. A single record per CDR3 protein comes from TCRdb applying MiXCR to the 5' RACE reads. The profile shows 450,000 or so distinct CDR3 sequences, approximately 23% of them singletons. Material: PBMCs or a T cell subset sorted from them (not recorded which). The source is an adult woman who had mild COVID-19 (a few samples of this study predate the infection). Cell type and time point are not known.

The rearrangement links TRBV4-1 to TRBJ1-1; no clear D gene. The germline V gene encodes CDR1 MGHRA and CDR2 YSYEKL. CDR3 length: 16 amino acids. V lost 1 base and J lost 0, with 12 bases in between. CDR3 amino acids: CASSQGHSLMNTEAFF. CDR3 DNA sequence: TGCGCCAGCAGCCAAGGCCACAGTCTCATGAACACTGAAGCTTTCTTT.

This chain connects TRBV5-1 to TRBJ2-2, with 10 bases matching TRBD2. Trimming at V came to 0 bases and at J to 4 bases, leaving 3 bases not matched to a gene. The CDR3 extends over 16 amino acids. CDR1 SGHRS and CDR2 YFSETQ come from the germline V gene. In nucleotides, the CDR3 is TGCGCCAGCAGCTTGGGAGGGACTAGCGCCACCGGGGAGCTGTTTTTT. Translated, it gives CASSLGGTSATGELFF.

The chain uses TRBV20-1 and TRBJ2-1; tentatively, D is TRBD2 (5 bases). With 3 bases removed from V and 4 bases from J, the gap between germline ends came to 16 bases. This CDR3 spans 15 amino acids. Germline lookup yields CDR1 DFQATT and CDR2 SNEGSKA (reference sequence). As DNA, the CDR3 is TGCAGTGCTAGCCCCATGACCGAGGGATACAATGAGCAGTTCTTC. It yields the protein CSASPMTEGYNEQFF.

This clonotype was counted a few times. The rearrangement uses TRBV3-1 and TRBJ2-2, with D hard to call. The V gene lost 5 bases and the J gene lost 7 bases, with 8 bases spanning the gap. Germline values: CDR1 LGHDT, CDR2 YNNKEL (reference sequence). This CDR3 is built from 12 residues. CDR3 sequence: CASSSRIGELFF. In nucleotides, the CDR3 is TGTGCCAGCAGCTCGAGGATCGGGGAGCTGTTTTTT.

The CDR3 is CASSVGQNSPLHF. CDR3 DNA: TGTGCCAGCAGCGTAGGGCAGAATTCACCCCTCCACTTT. The rearrangement uses TRBV9 and TRBJ1-6, with unresolved D. Between the trimmed V and J ends, which lost 0 bases and 7 bases, there was a span of 5 bases. Germline values: CDR1 SGDLS, CDR2 YYNGEE. The CDR3 sequence is 13 residues long.

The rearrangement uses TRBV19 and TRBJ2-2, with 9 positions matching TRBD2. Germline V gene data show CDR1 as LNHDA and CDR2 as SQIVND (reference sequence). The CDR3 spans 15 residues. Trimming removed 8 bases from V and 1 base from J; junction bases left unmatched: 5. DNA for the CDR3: TGTGCCAGTCGTCAAGCGGGAGGGAACACCGGGGAGCTGTTTTTT. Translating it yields CASRQAGGNTGELFF.

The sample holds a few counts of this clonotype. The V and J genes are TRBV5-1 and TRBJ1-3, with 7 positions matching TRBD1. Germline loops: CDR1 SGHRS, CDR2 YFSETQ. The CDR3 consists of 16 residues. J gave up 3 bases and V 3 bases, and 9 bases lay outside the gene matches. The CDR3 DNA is TGCGCCAGCAGCTCTGGACAGGAACGGAGTGGAAACACCATATATTTT. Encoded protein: CASSSGQERSGNTIYF.

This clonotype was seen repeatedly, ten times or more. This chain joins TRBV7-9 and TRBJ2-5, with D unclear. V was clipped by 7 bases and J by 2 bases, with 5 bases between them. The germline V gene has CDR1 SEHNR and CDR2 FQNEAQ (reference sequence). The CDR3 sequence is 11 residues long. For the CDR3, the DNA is TGTGCCAGCACCTCGCAAGAGACCCAGTACTTC. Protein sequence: CASTSQETQYF.

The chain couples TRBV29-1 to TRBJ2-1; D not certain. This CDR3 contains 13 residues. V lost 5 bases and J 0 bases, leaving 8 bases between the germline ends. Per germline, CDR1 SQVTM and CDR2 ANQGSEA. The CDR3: CSVRVSSYNEQFF. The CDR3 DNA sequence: TGCAGCGTTCGCGTAAGCTCCTACAATGAGCAGTTCTTC.

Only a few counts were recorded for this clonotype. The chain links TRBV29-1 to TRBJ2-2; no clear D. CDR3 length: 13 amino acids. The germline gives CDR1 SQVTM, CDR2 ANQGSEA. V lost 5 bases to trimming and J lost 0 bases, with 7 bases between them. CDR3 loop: CSVRSSNTGELFF. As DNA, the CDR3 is TGCAGCGTTCGGAGCTCGAACACCGGGGAGCTGTTTTTT.